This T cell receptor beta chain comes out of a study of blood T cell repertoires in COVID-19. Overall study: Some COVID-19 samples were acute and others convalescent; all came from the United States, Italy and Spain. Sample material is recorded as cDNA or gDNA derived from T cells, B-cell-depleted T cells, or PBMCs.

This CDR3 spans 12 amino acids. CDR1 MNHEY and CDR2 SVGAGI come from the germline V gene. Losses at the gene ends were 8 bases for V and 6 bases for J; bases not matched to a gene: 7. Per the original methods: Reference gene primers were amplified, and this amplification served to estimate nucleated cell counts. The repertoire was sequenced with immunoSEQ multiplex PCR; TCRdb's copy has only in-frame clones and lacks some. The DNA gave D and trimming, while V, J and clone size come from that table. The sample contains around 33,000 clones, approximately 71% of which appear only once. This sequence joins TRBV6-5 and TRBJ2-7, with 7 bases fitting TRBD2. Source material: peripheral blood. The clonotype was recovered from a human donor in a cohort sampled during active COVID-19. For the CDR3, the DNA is TGTGCCAGCTCGGGGGGACGATCCGAGCAGTACTTC. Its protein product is CASSGGRSEQYF.